This entry features one T cell receptor (beta chain) sequence. Its antigen is not identified. The sample comes from a study of T cell responses to AZD1222 COVID-19 vaccine. Method: immunoSEQ multiplex PCR; TCRdb's copy keeps in-frame clones and lacks some. The table records tens of thousands of clones, around 90% of them present only once. Samples with a second dose at about 4 or about 12 weeks were pooled together. Regarding the study as a whole: The donor group comprised mostly white British people and more females; the analysis possibly underestimated clonal diversity. Rises in breadth and depth of Spike-specific TCRs came after two AZD1222 doses.

V lost 4 bases, J lost 10 bases, and 14 bases lay in between. The germline V gene has CDR1 MNHNY and CDR2 SVGAGI (reference sequence). This CDR3 is built from 13 residues. The chain uses TRBV6-6 and TRBJ2-1; D is uncertain. The specimen comprised peripheral blood, sampled 28 days after the second AZD1222 dose. The clonotype originates from an adult who received the AZD1222 COVID-19 vaccine. The CDR3 is CASSFYPGEEQFF. The CDR3 nucleotides read TGTGCCAGCAGTTTCTATCCGGGTGAAGAGCAGTTCTTC.